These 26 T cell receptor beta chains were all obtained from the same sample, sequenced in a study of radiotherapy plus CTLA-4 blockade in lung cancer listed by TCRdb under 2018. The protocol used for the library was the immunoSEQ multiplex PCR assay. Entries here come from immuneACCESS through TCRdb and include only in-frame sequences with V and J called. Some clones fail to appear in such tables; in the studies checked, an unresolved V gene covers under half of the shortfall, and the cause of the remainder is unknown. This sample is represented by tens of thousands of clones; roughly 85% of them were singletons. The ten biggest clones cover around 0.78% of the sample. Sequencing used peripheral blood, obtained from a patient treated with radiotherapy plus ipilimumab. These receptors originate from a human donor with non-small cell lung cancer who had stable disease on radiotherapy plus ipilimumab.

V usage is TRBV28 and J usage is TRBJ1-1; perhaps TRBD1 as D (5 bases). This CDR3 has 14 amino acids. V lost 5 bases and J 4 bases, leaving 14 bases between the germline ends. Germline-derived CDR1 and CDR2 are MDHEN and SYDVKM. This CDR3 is CASSPFRVGTEAFF. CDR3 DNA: TGTGCCAGCAGTCCATTCAGGGTGGGCACTGAAGCTTTCTTT. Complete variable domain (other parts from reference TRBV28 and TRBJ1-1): DVKVTQSSRYLVKRTGEKVFLECVQDMDHENMFWYRQDPGLGLRLIYFSYDVKMKEKGDIPEGYSVSREKKERFSLILESASTNQTSMYLCASSPFRVGTEAFFGQGTRLTVV.

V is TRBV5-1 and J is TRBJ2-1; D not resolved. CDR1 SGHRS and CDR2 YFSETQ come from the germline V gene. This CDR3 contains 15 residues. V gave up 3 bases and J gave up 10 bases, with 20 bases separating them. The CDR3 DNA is TGCGCCAGCAGCTCGGCGGCAGCTCCAAGTTCAGAGCAGTTCTTC. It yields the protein CASSSAAAPSSEQFF.

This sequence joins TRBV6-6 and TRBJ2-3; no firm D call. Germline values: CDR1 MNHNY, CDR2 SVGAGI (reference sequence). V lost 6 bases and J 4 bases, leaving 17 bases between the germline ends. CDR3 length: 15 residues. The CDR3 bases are TGTGCCAGCAGCCCTAGGGAACCTTACCCAGATACGCAGTATTTT. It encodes CASSPREPYPDTQYF.

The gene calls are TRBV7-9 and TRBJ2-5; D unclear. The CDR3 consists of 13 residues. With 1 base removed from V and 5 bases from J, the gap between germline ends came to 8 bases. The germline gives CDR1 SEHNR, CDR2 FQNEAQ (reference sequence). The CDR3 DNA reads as TGTGCCAGCAGCTTAGGGGGTCGCGAGACCCAGTACTTC. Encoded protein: CASSLGGRETQYF.

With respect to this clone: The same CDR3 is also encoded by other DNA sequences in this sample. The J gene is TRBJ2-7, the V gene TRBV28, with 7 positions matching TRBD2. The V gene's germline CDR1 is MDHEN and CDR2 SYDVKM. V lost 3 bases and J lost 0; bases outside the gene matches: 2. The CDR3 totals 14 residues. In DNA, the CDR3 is TGTGCCAGCAGTTTGGGCGGGAGCTCCTACGAGCAGTACTTC. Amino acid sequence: CASSLGGSSYEQYF.

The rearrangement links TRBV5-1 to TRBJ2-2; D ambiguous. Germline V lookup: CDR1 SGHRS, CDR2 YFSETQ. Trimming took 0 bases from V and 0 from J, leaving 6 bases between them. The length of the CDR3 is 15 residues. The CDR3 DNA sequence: TGCGCCAGCAGCTTGGAAGGATCGAACACCGGGGAGCTGTTTTTT. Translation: CASSLEGSNTGELFF. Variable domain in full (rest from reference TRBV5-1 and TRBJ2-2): KAGVTQTPRYLIKTRGQQVTLSCSPISGHRSVSWYQQTPGQGLQFLFEYFSETQRNKGNFPGRFSGRQFSNSRSEMNVSTLELGDSALYLCASSLEGSNTGELFFGEGSRLTVL.

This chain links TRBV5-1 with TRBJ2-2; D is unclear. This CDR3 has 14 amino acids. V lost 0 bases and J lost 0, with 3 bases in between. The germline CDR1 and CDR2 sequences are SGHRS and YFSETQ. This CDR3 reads CASSLGPNTGELFF. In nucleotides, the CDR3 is TGCGCCAGCAGCTTGGGGCCGAACACCGGGGAGCTGTTTTTT.

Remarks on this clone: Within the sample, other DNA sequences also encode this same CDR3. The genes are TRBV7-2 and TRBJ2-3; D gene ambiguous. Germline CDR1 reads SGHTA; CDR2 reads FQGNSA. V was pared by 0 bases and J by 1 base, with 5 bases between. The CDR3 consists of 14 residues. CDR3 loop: CASSLALRTDTQYF. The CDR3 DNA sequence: TGTGCCAGCAGCTTAGCGCTCCGCACAGATACGCAGTATTTT.

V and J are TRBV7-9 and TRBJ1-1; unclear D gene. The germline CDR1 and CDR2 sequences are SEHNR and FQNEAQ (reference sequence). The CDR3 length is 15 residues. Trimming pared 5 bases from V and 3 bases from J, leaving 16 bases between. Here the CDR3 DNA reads TGTGCCAGCAGCAAAAGACGGGCGTTGGACACTGAAGCTTTCTTT. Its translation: CASSKRRALDTEAFF.

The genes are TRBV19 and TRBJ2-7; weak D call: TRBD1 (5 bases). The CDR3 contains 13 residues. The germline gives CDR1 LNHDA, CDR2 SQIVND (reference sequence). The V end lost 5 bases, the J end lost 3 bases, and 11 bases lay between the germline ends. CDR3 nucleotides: TGTGCCAGTAGTCATCAGGGTGTCTACGAGCAGTACTTC. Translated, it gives CASSHQGVYEQYF.

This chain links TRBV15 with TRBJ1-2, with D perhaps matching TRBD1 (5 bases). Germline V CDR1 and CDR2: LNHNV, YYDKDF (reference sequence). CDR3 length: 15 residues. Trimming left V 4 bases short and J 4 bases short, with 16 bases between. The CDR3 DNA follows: TGTGCCACCAGCAACCTTGCAGGGAGCGCCTATGGCTACACCTTC. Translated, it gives CATSNLAGSAYGYTF.

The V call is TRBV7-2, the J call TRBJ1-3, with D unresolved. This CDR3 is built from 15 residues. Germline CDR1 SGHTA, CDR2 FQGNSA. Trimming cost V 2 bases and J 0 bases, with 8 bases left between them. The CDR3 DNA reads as TGTGCCAGCAGCTTAAACCTGCTCTCTGGAAACACCATATATTTT. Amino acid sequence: CASSLNLLSGNTIYF.

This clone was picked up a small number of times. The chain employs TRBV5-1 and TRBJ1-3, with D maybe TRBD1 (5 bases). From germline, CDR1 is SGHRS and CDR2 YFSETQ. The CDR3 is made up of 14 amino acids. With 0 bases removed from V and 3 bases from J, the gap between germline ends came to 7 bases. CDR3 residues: CASSLGQIGNTIYF. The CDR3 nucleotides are TGCGCCAGCAGCTTGGGACAGATTGGAAACACCATATATTTT.

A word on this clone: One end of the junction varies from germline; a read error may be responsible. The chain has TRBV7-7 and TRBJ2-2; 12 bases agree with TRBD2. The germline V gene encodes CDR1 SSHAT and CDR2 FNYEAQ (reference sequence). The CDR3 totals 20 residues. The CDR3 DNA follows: TGTGCTAGCAGCCACACGCCAGGACTAGCGGGGTGGGCGGACACCGGGGAGCTGTTTTTT. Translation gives CASSHTPGLAGWADTGELFF.

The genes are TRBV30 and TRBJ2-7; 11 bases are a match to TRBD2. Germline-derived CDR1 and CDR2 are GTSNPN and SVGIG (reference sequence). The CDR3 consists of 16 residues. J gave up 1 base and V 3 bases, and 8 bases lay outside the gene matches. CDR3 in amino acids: CAWSRPGLAESYEQYF. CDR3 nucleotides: TGTGCCTGGAGCCGCCCGGGACTAGCGGAATCCTACGAGCAGTACTTC. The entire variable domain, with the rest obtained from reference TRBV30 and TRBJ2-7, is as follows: SQTIHQWPATLVQPVGSPLSLECTVEGTSNPNLYWYRQAAGRGLQLLFYSVGIGQISSEVPQNLSASRPQDRQFILSSKKLLLSDSGFYLCAWSRPGLAESYEQYFGPGTRLTVT.

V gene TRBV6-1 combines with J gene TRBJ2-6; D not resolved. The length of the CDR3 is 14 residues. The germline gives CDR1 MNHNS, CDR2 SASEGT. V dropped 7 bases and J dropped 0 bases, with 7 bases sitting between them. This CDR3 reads CASIRDSGANVLTF. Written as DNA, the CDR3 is TGTGCCAGCATCAGAGACTCTGGGGCCAACGTCCTGACTTTC.

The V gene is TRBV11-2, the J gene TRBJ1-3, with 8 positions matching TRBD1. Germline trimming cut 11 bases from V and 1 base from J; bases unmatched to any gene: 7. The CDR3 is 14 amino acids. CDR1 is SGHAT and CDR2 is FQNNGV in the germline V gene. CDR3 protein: CASSQGASGNTIYF. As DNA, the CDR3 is TGTGCCTCGTCCCAGGGGGCATCTGGAAACACCATATATTTT.

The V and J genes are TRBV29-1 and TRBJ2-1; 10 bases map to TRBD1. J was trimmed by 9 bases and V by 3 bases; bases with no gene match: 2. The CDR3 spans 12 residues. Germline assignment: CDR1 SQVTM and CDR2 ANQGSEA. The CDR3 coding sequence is TGCAGCGTTGACGGGACAGGGGCTGAGCAGTTCTTC. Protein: CSVDGTGAEQFF.

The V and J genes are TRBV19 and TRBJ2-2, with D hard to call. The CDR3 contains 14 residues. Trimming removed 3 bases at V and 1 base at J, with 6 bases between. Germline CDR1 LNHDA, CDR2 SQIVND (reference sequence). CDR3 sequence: CASSMWKNTGELFF. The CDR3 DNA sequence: TGTGCCAGTAGTATGTGGAAGAACACCGGGGAGCTGTTTTTT.

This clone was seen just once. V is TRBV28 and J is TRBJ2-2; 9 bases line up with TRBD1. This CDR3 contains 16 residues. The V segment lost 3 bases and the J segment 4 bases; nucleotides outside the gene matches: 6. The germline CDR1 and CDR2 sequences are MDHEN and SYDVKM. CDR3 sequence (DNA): TGTGCCAGCAGTTTTAACAGGGGGCGAGGCACCGGGGAGCTGTTTTTT. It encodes CASSFNRGRGTGELFF.

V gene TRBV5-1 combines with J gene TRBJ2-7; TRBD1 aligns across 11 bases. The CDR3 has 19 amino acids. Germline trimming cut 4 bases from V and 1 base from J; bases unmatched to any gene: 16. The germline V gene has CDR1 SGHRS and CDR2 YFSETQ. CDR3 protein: CASSARDRGFGLASYEQYF. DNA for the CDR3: TGCGCCAGCAGCGCCCGGGACAGGGGGTTTGGACTAGCATCCTACGAGCAGTACTTC.

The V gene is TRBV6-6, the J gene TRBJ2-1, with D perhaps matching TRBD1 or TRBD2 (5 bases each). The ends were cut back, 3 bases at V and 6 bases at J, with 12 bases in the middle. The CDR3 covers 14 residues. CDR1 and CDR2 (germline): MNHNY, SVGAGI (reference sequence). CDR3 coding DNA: TGTGCCAGCAGTTATGGAGGTCAGGGCAATGAGCAGTTCTTC. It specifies CASSYGGQGNEQFF.

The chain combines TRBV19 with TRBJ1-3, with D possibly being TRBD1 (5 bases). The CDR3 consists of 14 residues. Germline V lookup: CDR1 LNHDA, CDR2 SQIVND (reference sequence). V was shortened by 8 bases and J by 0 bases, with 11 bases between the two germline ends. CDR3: CASRQSYSGNTIYF. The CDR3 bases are TGTGCCAGTCGACAGAGCTACTCTGGAAACACCATATATTTT.

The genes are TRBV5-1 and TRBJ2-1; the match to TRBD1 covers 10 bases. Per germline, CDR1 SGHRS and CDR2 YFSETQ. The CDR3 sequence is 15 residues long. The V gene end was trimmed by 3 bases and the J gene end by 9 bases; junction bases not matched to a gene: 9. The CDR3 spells CASSSGQGGVGEQFF. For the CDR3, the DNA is TGCGCCAGCAGCTCCGGACAGGGGGGCGTCGGTGAGCAGTTCTTC.

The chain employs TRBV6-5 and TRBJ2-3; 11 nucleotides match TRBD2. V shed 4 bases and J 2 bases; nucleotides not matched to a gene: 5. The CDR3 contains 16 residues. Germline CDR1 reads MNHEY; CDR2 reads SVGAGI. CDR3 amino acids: CASSFGTSGPTDTQYF. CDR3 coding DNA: TGTGCCAGCAGTTTCGGGACTAGCGGCCCCACAGATACGCAGTATTTT.

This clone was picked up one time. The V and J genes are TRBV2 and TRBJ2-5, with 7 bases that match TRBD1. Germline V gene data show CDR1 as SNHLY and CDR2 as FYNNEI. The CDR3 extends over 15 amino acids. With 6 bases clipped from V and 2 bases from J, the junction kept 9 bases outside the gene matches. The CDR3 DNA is TGTGCCAGCAGACCAAACAGGGGACGACAAGAGACCCAGTACTTC. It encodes CASRPNRGRQETQYF.